Listed here are 4 T cell receptor beta chains from one sample, sequenced in a study of chemoradiotherapy in HPV16-positive cancers. Produced via immunoSEQ multiplex PCR; TCRdb's table is partial and in-frame only. This table holds around 14,000 clones, roughly 93% found once. The input for sequencing was blood, taken from a patient who underwent chemoradiotherapy. The receptors were gathered from a human donor with HPV-associated anogenital cancer.

The chain recombines TRBV6-5 with TRBJ1-1; the match to TRBD1 covers 7 bases. This CDR3 contains 15 residues. Germline V CDR1 and CDR2: MNHEY, SVGAGI. The V segment lost 4 bases and the J segment 0 bases; nucleotides outside the gene matches: 5. The CDR3 region is CASSSGGQVNTEAFF. The CDR3 region has the DNA TGTGCCAGCAGTTCCGGAGGACAGGTGAACACTGAAGCTTTCTTT.

V is TRBV4-3 and J is TRBJ2-5; D is undetermined. The J call may be incorrect, as the DNA end agrees better with TRBJ2-7. The CDR3 sequence is 16 residues long. The germline V gene encodes CDR1 LGHNA and CDR2 YSLEER. The CDR3 region has the DNA TGCGCCAGCAGCCAAATTAAAAGGGCCAGTCTCTACGAGCAGTACTTC. Translation: CASSQIKRASLYEQYF.

This clone is a singleton in its sample. The chain recombines TRBV9 with TRBJ2-7; TRBD1 aligns across 9 bases. CDR3 length equals 17 residues. The germline V gene encodes CDR1 SGDLS and CDR2 YYNGEE. With V trimmed by 0 bases and J by 2 bases, 9 bases remained unmatched. CDR3 amino acids: CASSVEGQGHRPYEQYF. CDR3 nucleotide sequence: TGTGCCAGCAGCGTAGAGGGACAGGGCCATCGCCCCTACGAGCAGTACTTC.

The rearrangement uses TRBV4-2 and TRBJ2-2; 9 bases are a match to TRBD2. Trimming removed 1 base from V and 2 bases from J; junction bases left unmatched: 8. This CDR3 contains 18 residues. From germline, CDR1 is LGHNA and CDR2 YNFKEQ. DNA of the CDR3: TGTGCCAGCAGCCAAGGGGGTTATAGCGGGGGAAACACCGGGGAGCTGTTTTTT. Translating it yields CASSQGGYSGGNTGELFF.